Given below is one TCR beta chain in context. Its antigen is not yet known. Qualities for individual bases were not recorded, and no much larger clone is one base off. Taken from cysteine to phenylalanine, the CDR3 has 17 residues. The read is trimmed to its CDR3 DNA, 51 bases read in frame from base 1. CDR1 and CDR2, looked up from the germline V gene, are SGHVS and FNYEAQ. Trimming takes 6 bases off V and 3 bases off J; junction bases not matched to a gene: 10. This sample stems from a study of radiotherapy plus CTLA-4 blockade in lung cancer (dated by TCRdb to the late 2010s). In terms of the full investigation: Objective responses occurred in 18% of enrolled patients, and roughly 30% achieved disease control.

Study-wide findings and limitations: After treatment with radiotherapy and ipilimumab, TCR clones that originated in tumors expanded in peripheral blood. Early dynamic changes in blood T cell clones, together with increased serum interferon-beta after radiation, were reported as the strongest predictors of response.

The method behind the library was the immunoSEQ multiplex PCR assay. Drawn from immuneACCESS, this table holds only the in-frame rearrangements with V and J called that TCRdb kept. Clones are partly lost; checked studies trace under half to an unresolved V gene and leave the rest unexplained. For this sample the table gives about 41,000 clones, of which around 69% were detected only once. The top ten constitute 8.3% of the sample. Focal radiation therapy combined with CTLA-4 blockade (ipilimumab) was tested in patients with chemo-refractory metastatic non-small-cell lung cancer. Sequenced material: peripheral blood, taken from a patient treated with radiotherapy plus ipilimumab. The source is a human donor with non-small cell lung cancer who had stable disease on radiotherapy plus ipilimumab. This chain is built from TRBV7-6 and TRBJ2-3; the central 12 bases match TRBD2. CDR3 reads: CASSPRPGTSGTDTQYF. The nucleotide sequence is TGTGCCAGCAGTCCCCGCCCCGGGACTAGCGGGACAGATACGCAGTATTTT.